These 28 T cell receptor beta chains share one sample of origin, sequenced in a study of cytomegalovirus exposure and HLA in healthy donors. It was with 60 Vbeta and 13 Jbeta primers that the PCR ran. Only in-frame clones appear in the TCRdb table, and some are missing; sequencing was by immunoSEQ multiplex PCR. The table includes some 190,000 clones, 85% detected once. The sample was PBMCs. These receptors were obtained from a boy aged 2-9 years in good health and CMV-seronegative.

This rearrangement joins TRBV29-1 to TRBJ2-1; TRBD2 is a possible D gene (6 bases). The V gene lost 3 bases and the J gene lost 4 bases, with 13 bases spanning the gap. Germline V gene sequence: CDR1 SQVTM, CDR2 ANQGSEA. The CDR3 runs 14 residues. CDR3 region: CSVDRTGVYNEQFF. In nucleotides, the CDR3 is TGCAGCGTTGATCGTACGGGAGTATACAATGAGCAGTTCTTC.

The J gene is TRBJ2-2, the V gene TRBV7-7; perhaps TRBD2 as D (6 bases). CDR1 and CDR2 from the germline V gene are SSHAT and FNYEAQ (reference sequence). The CDR3 spans 15 residues. V was shortened by 2 bases and J by 5 bases, with 12 bases between the two germline ends. The CDR3 DNA reads TGTGCCAGCAGCTTACTAGCCGCGGGGACCGGGGAGCTGTTTTTT. Its translation: CASSLLAAGTGELFF.

The rearrangement uses TRBV6-1 and TRBJ1-2; D uncertain. Between the trimmed V and J ends, which lost 6 bases and 8 bases, there was a span of 7 bases. The CDR3 runs 10 residues. Germline V gene data show CDR1 as MNHNS and CDR2 as SASEGT. CDR3 sequence reads: CASRAGGYTF. CDR3 sequence (DNA): TGTGCCAGCAGAGCAGGAGGCTACACCTTC.

This rearrangement joins TRBV27 to TRBJ2-1; possibly TRBD1 for D (6 bases). The CDR3 consists of 13 residues. V lost 5 bases, J lost 4 bases, and 9 bases lay in between. Germline loops: CDR1 MNHEY, CDR2 SMNVEV (reference sequence). The CDR3 region has the DNA TGTGCCAGCAGTCCCGGACAGTACAATGAGCAGTTCTTC. Its protein is CASSPGQYNEQFF.

This chain joins TRBV6-4 and TRBJ1-5; D uncertain. From germline, CDR1 is MRHNA and CDR2 SNTAGT. V was trimmed by 6 bases and J by 7 bases, leaving 13 bases between them. The CDR3 has 13 residues. CDR3 in amino acids: CASSESSNQPQHF. The CDR3 bases are TGTGCCAGCAGCGAGTCCTCAAACCAGCCCCAGCATTTT.

DNA for the CDR3: TGCGCCAGCAGTCCTCCGGGGGGCTACACCGGGGAGCTGTTTTTT. Translated, it gives CASSPPGGYTGELFF. The rearrangement joins TRBV4-1 to TRBJ2-2; weak D call: TRBD2 (7 bases). CDR1 MGHRA and CDR2 YSYEKL come from the germline V gene. Trimming shortened V by 6 bases and J by 3 bases, and 14 bases separated the two germline ends. The CDR3 totals 15 residues.

The chain links TRBV19 to TRBJ1-6; 7 bases are shared with TRBD1. The germline V gene encodes CDR1 LNHDA and CDR2 SQIVND (reference sequence). V lost 5 bases and J lost 10; bases outside the gene matches: 14. The CDR3 loop spans 16 amino acids. In DNA form, the CDR3 reads TGTGCCAGTAGTCTATCGACAGGGAGTCGCTACTCACCCCTCCACTTT. Its translation: CASSLSTGSRYSPLHF.

The J gene is TRBJ2-7, the V gene TRBV2, with TRBD2 identical over 8 bases. From germline, CDR1 is SNHLY and CDR2 FYNNEI. The junction had 6 bases not matched to a gene; V was cut back by 5 bases and J by 0 bases. CDR3 length: 15 amino acids. CDR3 in DNA: TGTGCCAGCAGTTCGGGGGGGGGCTCCTCCTACGAGCAGTACTTC. It codes for CASSSGGGSSYEQYF.

The rearrangement links TRBV13 to TRBJ2-7; weak D call: TRBD2 (6 bases). Deletions cut 3 bases from V and 4 bases from J, with 13 bases between. The CDR3 has 14 amino acids. The germline V gene has CDR1 PRHDT and CDR2 FYEKMQ (reference sequence). DNA for the CDR3: TGTGCCAGCAGCTTCTGGGACTCCAAATACGAGCAGTACTTC. Protein: CASSFWDSKYEQYF.

The rearrangement uses TRBV27 and TRBJ2-7; 9 positions agree with TRBD2. In germline, CDR1 is MNHEY, CDR2 SMNVEV (reference sequence). Losses at the gene ends were 5 bases for V and 5 bases for J; bases not matched to a gene: 19. This CDR3 region has 18 residues. The CDR3 protein is CASSTGVLAGFAGHEQYF. CDR3 coding DNA: TGTGCCAGCAGTACAGGGGTGCTAGCGGGATTCGCGGGCCACGAGCAGTACTTC.

The J gene is TRBJ1-4, the V gene TRBV4-2, with 8 bases that match TRBD1. The germline gives CDR1 LGHNA, CDR2 YNFKEQ. This CDR3 region has 16 residues. The V gene end was trimmed by 0 bases and the J gene end by 5 bases; junction bases not matched to a gene: 5. The CDR3 is CASSQDRGQGNEKLFF. CDR3 DNA: TGTGCCAGCAGCCAAGATCGCGGACAGGGCAATGAAAAACTGTTTTTT.

This clone was seen a few times. The genes are TRBV27 and TRBJ1-6, with TRBD1 as a possible D gene (6 bases). The V gene lost 4 bases and the J gene lost 8 bases, with 24 bases spanning the gap. Germline assignment: CDR1 MNHEY and CDR2 SMNVEV (reference sequence). The CDR3 runs 18 residues. CDR3 in amino acids: CASSYRIRGWDFDSPLHF. The CDR3, as DNA: TGTGCCAGCAGTTATAGAATCAGGGGTTGGGATTTTGATTCACCCCTCCACTTT.

The chain recombines TRBV7-3 with TRBJ2-1; 8 positions match TRBD2. The germline gives CDR1 SGHTA, CDR2 FQGTGA. This CDR3 is built from 15 residues. The ends lost 2 bases at V and 6 bases at J; junction bases unmatched: 6. In DNA form, the CDR3 reads TGTGCCAGCAGCTTATACCAGCGGGAGAGCAATGAGCAGTTCTTC. Translating gives CASSLYQRESNEQFF.

The count of this clone is one. The rearrangement links TRBV5-1 to TRBJ2-7, with 12 bases lining up with TRBD1. The junction had 9 bases not matched to a gene; V was cut back by 4 bases and J by 4 bases. The CDR3 consists of 16 residues. Germline CDR1 SGHRS, CDR2 YFSETQ. CDR3 nucleotide sequence: TGCGCCAGCAGCGTTACCGGGACAGGGGGCAGGTACGAGCAGTACGTC. The encoded protein is CASSVTGTGGRYEQYV.

The chain combines TRBV7-3 with TRBJ2-7, with D possibly matching TRBD2 (5 bases). This CDR3 is 15 amino acids long. Germline V CDR1 and CDR2: SGHTA, FQGTGA. V was shortened by 2 bases and J by 2 bases, with 13 bases between the two germline ends. CDR3 amino acids: CASSLEGGSPYEQYF. The CDR3 region has the DNA TGTGCCAGCAGCTTAGAGGGTGGTAGCCCCTACGAGCAGTACTTC.

This clone has a single count. This chain joins TRBV2 and TRBJ1-6; tentative D call: TRBD1 (6 bases). CDR3 length: 15 amino acids. Trimming left V 3 bases short and J 5 bases short, with 11 bases between. Germline V lookup: CDR1 SNHLY, CDR2 FYNNEI. The CDR3 DNA reads TGTGCCAGCAGTGAGGCGGGGGCCAATAATTCACCCCTCCACTTT. Protein: CASSEAGANNSPLHF.

The rearrangement joins TRBV5-1 to TRBJ2-3; TRBD2 matches 12 bases. J lost 3 bases, V lost 0 bases, and 2 bases had no gene match. This CDR3 is 16 amino acids long. The germline gives CDR1 SGHRS, CDR2 YFSETQ. The CDR3 DNA reads TGCGCCAGCAGCTTGGGACTAGCGGGGGATACAGATACGCAGTATTTT. Protein: CASSLGLAGDTDTQYF.

This clone was recorded once. The chain is built from TRBV11-2 and TRBJ2-7; 8 nucleotides agree with TRBD2. V was pared by 0 bases and J by 4 bases, with 8 bases of the junction left unmatched. Germline CDR1 SGHAT, CDR2 FQNNGV. The CDR3 is 16 amino acids. This CDR3 is CASSLDLGQRGYEQYV. CDR3 coding DNA: TGTGCCAGCAGCTTAGATCTTGGCCAGCGGGGGTACGAGCAGTACGTC.

This clone was seen a single time. The chain couples TRBV6-5 to TRBJ1-6; TRBD1 is a possible D gene (6 bases). Germline CDR1 is MNHEY and CDR2 is SVGAGI. The V end was cut by 4 bases, the J end by 7 bases, with 17 bases between. The CDR3 length is 16 residues. The CDR3 bases are TGTGCCAGCAGTTCAACACAGGGCCTTGGGAATTCACCCCTCCACTTT. It encodes CASSSTQGLGNSPLHF.

The rearrangement uses TRBV19 and TRBJ2-5, with TRBD1 identical over 7 bases. V shed 4 bases, J shed 4 bases, and the junction held 0 bases outside the gene matches. Germline values: CDR1 LNHDA, CDR2 SQIVND (reference sequence). The length of the CDR3 is 12 residues. The CDR3 loop is CASSKGAETQYF. DNA of the CDR3: TGTGCCAGTAGTAAGGGGGCAGAGACCCAGTACTTC.

In this sample, this clone turned up once. The chain is built from TRBV19 and TRBJ1-1; TRBD1 agrees at 10 bases. CDR1 is LNHDA, CDR2 SQIVND, per germline (reference sequence). This CDR3 contains 16 residues. The V gene end was trimmed by 5 bases and the J gene end by 4 bases; junction bases not matched to a gene: 10. CDR3 sequence (DNA): TGTGCCAGTAGTTCGGACAGGGGGATCCGGACCACTGAAGCTTTCTTT. Protein: CASSSDRGIRTTEAFF.

This clone was picked up a small number of times. The chain carries TRBV7-3 and TRBJ2-1; maybe TRBD2 (6 bases). Trimming removed 2 bases from V and 4 bases from J, with 9 bases in between. CDR1 is SGHTA and CDR2 is FQGTGA in the germline V gene. The CDR3 extends over 14 amino acids. CDR3 in DNA: TGTGCCAGCAGCTTAGGGGGAGGTTACAATGAGCAGTTCTTC. Translated: CASSLGGGYNEQFF.

This sequence joins TRBV2 and TRBJ1-5; unclear D gene. The CDR3 covers 16 residues. Germline values: CDR1 SNHLY, CDR2 FYNNEI. Deletions cut 1 base from V and 0 bases from J, with 10 bases between. This chain's CDR3 is CASSEGSSYSNQPQHF. The CDR3 DNA reads TGTGCCAGCAGTGAAGGCTCGAGTTATAGCAATCAGCCCCAGCATTTT.

This chain joins TRBV5-8 and TRBJ2-7; 8 bases map to TRBD1. The trim removed 1 base at V and 7 bases at J, leaving 7 bases unmatched. The CDR3 is 14 amino acids. In germline, CDR1 is SGHTS, CDR2 YDEGEE. The CDR3, as DNA: TGTGCCAGCAGCTTGTCTCAGGGGGCAAGTGAGCAGTACTTC. Translation: CASSLSQGASEQYF.

As concerns this clone: Sequence at one end of the junction differs from germline and may be a read error. This chain joins TRBV7-9 and TRBJ1-1; D is ambiguous. Germline CDR1 SEHNR, CDR2 FQNEAQ (reference sequence). The length of the CDR3 is 12 residues. CDR3 in DNA: TGTTCCAGCAGCCGAGCCGAATTAGAAGCTTTCTTT. Translating it yields CSSSRAELEAFF.

The rearrangement uses TRBV7-9 and TRBJ1-2, with 9 bases fitting TRBD1. CDR3 length: 15 amino acids. Germline CDR1 SEHNR, CDR2 FQNEAQ (reference sequence). The V and J ends lost 6 bases and 7 bases, in that order; junction bases with no gene match: 12. The CDR3 region is CASSSNRDRDFGYTF. In nucleotides, the CDR3 is TGTGCCAGCAGTTCCAACCGGGACAGGGACTTTGGCTACACCTTC.

The chain recombines TRBV29-1 with TRBJ2-5, with D tentatively TRBD2 (5 bases). Trimming cost V 3 bases and J 9 bases, with 14 bases left between them. The CDR3 covers 12 residues. Germline V gene data show CDR1 as SQVTM and CDR2 as ANQGSEA. CDR3 region: CSVDGLQAAQYF. DNA for the CDR3: TGCAGCGTTGACGGGTTGCAAGCGGCCCAGTACTTC.

The gene calls are TRBV11-2 and TRBJ2-7, with TRBD1 matching 10 bases. Trimming took 0 bases from V and 4 from J; bases not matched to a gene: 6. Germline CDR1 and CDR2: SGHAT and FQNNGV. This CDR3 has 16 amino acids. The CDR3 spells CASSLDPWTGGYEQYF. CDR3 bases: TGTGCCAGCAGCTTAGATCCGTGGACAGGGGGTTACGAGCAGTACTTC. Full variable domain (rest looked up from reference TRBV11-2 and TRBJ2-7): EAGVAQSPRYKIIEKRQSVAFWCNPISGHATLYWYQQILGQGPKLLIQFQNNGVVDDSQLPKDRFSAERLKGVDSTLKIQPAKLEDSAVYLCASSLDPWTGGYEQYFGPGTRLTVT.